This T cell receptor (beta chain) was observed in a study of blood T cell repertoires in COVID-19. TCRdb's table, derived via immunoSEQ multiplex PCR, lists solely in-frame clones and lacks some. The sample lists nearly 250,000 clones; more than 70% were seen once. Germline V gives CDR1 SGHTA, CDR2 FQGNSA. The CDR3 totals 15 residues. V gave up 3 bases and J gave up 3 bases, with 14 bases separating them. The TCR originated in a woman of 80 years or more with COVID-19, enrolled during active disease. Sequenced sample: peripheral blood. The V gene is TRBV7-2, the J gene TRBJ1-1; the D gene is possibly TRBD1 (5 bases). CDR3 loop: CASSFSGAGDTEAFF. The CDR3 nucleotides are TGTGCCAGCAGCTTTAGTGGAGCGGGGGACACTGAAGCTTTCTTT.